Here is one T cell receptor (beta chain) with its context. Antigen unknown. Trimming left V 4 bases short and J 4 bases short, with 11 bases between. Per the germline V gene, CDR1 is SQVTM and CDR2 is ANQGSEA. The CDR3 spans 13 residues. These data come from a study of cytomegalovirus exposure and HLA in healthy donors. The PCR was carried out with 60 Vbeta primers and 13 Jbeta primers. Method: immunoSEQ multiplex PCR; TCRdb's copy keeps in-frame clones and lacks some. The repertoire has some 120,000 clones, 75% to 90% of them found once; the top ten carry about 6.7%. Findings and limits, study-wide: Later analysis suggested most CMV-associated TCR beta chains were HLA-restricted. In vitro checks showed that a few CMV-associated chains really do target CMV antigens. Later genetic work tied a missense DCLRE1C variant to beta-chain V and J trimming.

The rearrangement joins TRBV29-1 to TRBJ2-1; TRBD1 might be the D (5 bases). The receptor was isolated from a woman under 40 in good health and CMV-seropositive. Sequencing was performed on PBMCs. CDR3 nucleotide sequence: TGCAGCGTTGCAGGGTTCCTTTACAATGAGCAGTTCTTC. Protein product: CSVAGFLYNEQFF.